This TCR beta chain is from a study of beta chain features in type 1 diabetes. Expressed TCRB transcripts were sequenced after all isolated RNA was converted to cDNA. The assay was immunoSEQ multiplex PCR, and TCRdb's table has in-frame clones only and misses some. This table has about 360,000 clones, roughly 13% appearing once. V lost 3 bases to trimming and J lost 0 bases, with 15 bases between them. This CDR3 is 16 amino acids long. Germline V gene data show CDR1 as SGHDT and CDR2 as YYEEEE. This TCR derives from a man between 18 and 29 years old in good health. This chain joins TRBV5-6 and TRBJ1-1; D possibly corresponds to TRBD1 (5 bases). Sequencing was performed on naive CD4+ T cells from blood. As DNA, the CDR3 is TGTGCCAGCAGCTGGGGCCCAGGCCCGATGAACACTGAAGCTTTCTTT. The encoded protein is CASSWGPGPMNTEAFF.